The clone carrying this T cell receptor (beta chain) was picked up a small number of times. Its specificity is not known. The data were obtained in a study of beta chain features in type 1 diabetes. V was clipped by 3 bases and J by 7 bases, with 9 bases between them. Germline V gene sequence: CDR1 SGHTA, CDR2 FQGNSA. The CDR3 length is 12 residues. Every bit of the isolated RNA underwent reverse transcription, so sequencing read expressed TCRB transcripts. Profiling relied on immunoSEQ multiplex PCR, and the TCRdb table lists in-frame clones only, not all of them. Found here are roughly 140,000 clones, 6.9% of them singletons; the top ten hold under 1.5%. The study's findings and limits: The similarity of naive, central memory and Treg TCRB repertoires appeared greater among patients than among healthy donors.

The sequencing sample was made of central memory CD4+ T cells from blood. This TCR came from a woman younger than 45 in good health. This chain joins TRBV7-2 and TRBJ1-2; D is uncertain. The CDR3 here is CASSLGGGGYTF. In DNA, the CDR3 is TGTGCCAGCAGCTTGGGAGGAGGTGGCTACACCTTC.